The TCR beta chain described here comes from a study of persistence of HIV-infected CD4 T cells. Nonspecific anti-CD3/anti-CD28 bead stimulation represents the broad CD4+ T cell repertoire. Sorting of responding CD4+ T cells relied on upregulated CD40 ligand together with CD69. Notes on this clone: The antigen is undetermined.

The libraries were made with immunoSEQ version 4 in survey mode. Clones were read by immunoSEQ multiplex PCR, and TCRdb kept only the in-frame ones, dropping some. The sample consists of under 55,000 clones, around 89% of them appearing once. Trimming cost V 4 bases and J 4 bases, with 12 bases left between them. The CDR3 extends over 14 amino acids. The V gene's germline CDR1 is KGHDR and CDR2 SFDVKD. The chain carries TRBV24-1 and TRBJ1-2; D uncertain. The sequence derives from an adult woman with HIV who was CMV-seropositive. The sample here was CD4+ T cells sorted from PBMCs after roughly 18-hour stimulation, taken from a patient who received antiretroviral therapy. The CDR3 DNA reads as TGTGCCACCAGTGACCATGACAAACCCTATGGCTACACCTTC. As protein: CATSDHDKPYGYTF.